This TCR beta chain was found in a study of T cell changes during pregnancy in multiple sclerosis. Produced via immunoSEQ multiplex PCR; TCRdb's table is partial and in-frame only. The sample contains about 36,000 clones, 91% of which appear only once. Germline CDR1 is SEHNR and CDR2 is FQNEAQ (reference sequence). Trimming took off 2 bases at V and 9 bases at J, with 10 bases between the two ends. This CDR3 comprises 12 residues. The chain employs TRBV7-9 and TRBJ1-2, with unresolved D. This material consisted of CD4+ T cells from peripheral blood mononuclear cells, taken in the second trimester of pregnancy. This clonotype was obtained from a female donor in good health, enrolled as a control in a pregnancy study. The DNA of the CDR3 is TGTGCCAGCAGCTTAAGATCGGAGAGCTACACCTTC. As protein: CASSLRSESYTF.